This T cell receptor (beta chain) was obtained from a study of T-cell reconstitution after alpha-beta-depleted transplantation in children. This clonotype was detected ten times or more. CDR3 size: 13 residues. V dropped 1 base and J dropped 2 bases, with 4 bases sitting between them. Germline V gene lookup returns CDR1 MNHEY and CDR2 SMNVEV (reference sequence). A TCRbeta library incorporating unique molecular identifiers was prepared. MiXCR was run by TCRdb on the PCR reads, yielding one entry per CDR3 protein. This sample yields about 350,000 distinct CDR3 sequences, of which 13% are seen a single time; around 4% belongs to the top ten.

This material consisted of PBMCs, taken from the stem cell graft. V is TRBV27 and J is TRBJ2-3; D remains ambiguous. The source of this sequence is a human donor who donated a stem cell graft to a child with Fanconi anemia. For the CDR3, the DNA is TGTGCCAGCAGTTTATGGGTCACAGATACGCAGTATTTT. It encodes CASSLWVTDTQYF.